A selection of T cell receptor beta chains follows, all from one sample in a study of early T cells in non-severe SARS-CoV-2 infection. TCRdb processed the 5' RACE reads anew with MiXCR; each CDR3 protein has one entry. This repertoire shows over 60,000 distinct CDR3 sequences, around 10% found once; its top ten account for under 3%. The sequencing here drew on whole blood, taken at baseline. The origin of the receptors is an adult who was a healthcare worker with PCR-confirmed SARS-CoV-2 infection or an uninfected control (not recorded which). Each CDR3 is given with its conserved first and last residue.

TRBV6-5	TRBJ1-5	CASSPLPDRSFRDQPQHF
TRBV12-3/TRBV12-4	TRBJ1-2	CASSLALTGSGYTF
TRBV2	TRBJ2-3	CASSEDRWGTDTQYF
TRBV5-1	TRBJ2-4	CASSLEQGQDAIQYF
TRBV27	TRBJ2-7	CASSPWTGESEQYF
TRBV4-3	TRBJ2-7	CASSQAPGPGSGEQYF
TRBV6-5	TRBJ1-3	CASSPRQGFGNTIYF
TRBV12-3/TRBV12-4	TRBJ2-1	CASSLGRYNEQFF
TRBV13	TRBJ2-1	CASSSPDRGRYNEQFF
TRBV11-2	TRBJ2-2	CASSATFLAGGRTGELFF
TRBV10-1	TRBJ1-2	CASSDGYGYTF
TRBV12-3/TRBV12-4	TRBJ1-5	CASSSGVGQPQHF
TRBV12-3/TRBV12-4	TRBJ1-2	CASSLSPGWDYGYTF
TRBV3-1	TRBJ2-3	CASSQDQPKRTDTQYF
TRBV7-6	TRBJ2-3	CASSPWGVDTQYF
TRBV27	TRBJ1-5	CASRDRDSQPQHF
TRBV9	TRBJ1-1	CASSVAGGNTEAFF
TRBV7-2	TRBJ2-3	CASSLAAGGYTDTQYF
TRBV20-1	TRBJ2-5	CSARDRAGGLGETQYF
TRBV6-5	TRBJ2-5	CASSYAPPQETQYF
TRBV11-3	TRBJ2-3	CASSLDRRAGATDTQYF
TRBV5-1	TRBJ1-1	CASSLGQGAITEAFF
TRBV12-3/TRBV12-4	TRBJ2-4	CASSFRVPHLSNIQYF
TRBV11-2	TRBJ1-4	CASSETGSANEKLFF
TRBV11-2	TRBJ1-2	CASSLPANYGYTF
TRBV12-3/TRBV12-4	TRBJ1-5	CASSPPSNQPQHF
TRBV10-2	TRBJ2-3	CASSKGGFTDTQYF
TRBV20-1	TRBJ1-6	CSARQGSSYNSPLHF
TRBV7-9	TRBJ1-1	CASRQEFNTEAFF
TRBV2	TRBJ2-5	CASSEDPAGGAGTQYF
TRBV20-1	TRBJ2-7	CSASRSAVSYEQYF
TRBV3-1	TRBJ1-2	CASSPKLGGYTF
TRBV27	TRBJ1-2	CASSPRGIDGYTF
TRBV18	TRBJ1-4	CASSPRTGEYEKLFF
TRBV3-1	TRBJ1-3	CASSQWTGGASGNTIYF
TRBV10-1	TRBJ1-2	CASTRTGDYGYTF
TRBV7-9	TRBJ2-2	CASSVFRGSAGELFF
TRBV6-5	TRBJ2-3	CASSYSPGQGSDTQYF
TRBV6-2/TRBV6-3	TRBJ2-7	CASSYPMGLAGERTYEQYF
TRBV29-1	TRBJ2-4	CSVTEPTKNIQYF
TRBV11-2	TRBJ1-5	CASSLAAGGRQPQHF
TRBV24-1	TRBJ2-7	CATSDPSAPYEQYF
TRBV27	TRBJ1-6	CASSPGQGSSYNSPLHF
TRBV5-6	TRBJ1-1	CASSLGETGEAFF
TRBV27	TRBJ2-3	CATRQAGGLADTQYF
TRBV5-1	TRBJ2-7	CASSLEDGSYEQYF
TRBV10-3	TRBJ2-5	CAISESKLYAGAQETQYF
TRBV5-1	TRBJ2-3	CASSHGLAGVLDTQYF
TRBV10-2	TRBJ1-2	CASTWVPEYGYTF
TRBV6-4	TRBJ2-7	CASSATSGSYEQYF
TRBV4-3	TRBJ2-1	CASSRETGTPAEDQFF
TRBV12-3/TRBV12-4	TRBJ1-1	CASSLLRDTEAFF
TRBV21-1	TRBJ2-1	CASSNPLQNEQFF
TRBV29-1	TRBJ2-7	CSVGVWNEQYF